The 12 T cell receptor beta chains below were found in one sample sequenced in a study of blood T cells in healthy people across ages. A second PCR, run for roughly 7 to 12 cycles, used a sample-barcoded 5' primer plus a J-beta primer mix. TCRdb used MiXCR to reprocess the 5' RACE reads, holding one entry per CDR3 protein. The data show some 550,000 distinct CDR3 sequences, about 45% seen once. Sequenced sample: blood. The receptors originated from an elderly man in good health.

This chain connects TRBV20-1 to TRBJ2-5; a possible D gene is TRBD1 (5 bases). The CDR3 extends over 11 amino acids. Trimming left V 5 bases short and J 5 bases short, with 9 bases between. The germline CDR1 and CDR2 sequences are DFQATT and SNEGSKA (reference sequence). Here the CDR3 reads CSAPKGETQYF. CDR3 nucleotide sequence: TGCAGTGCTCCAAAGGGGGAGACCCAGTACTTC.

This clonotype showed up just a few times. The chain uses TRBV20-1 and TRBJ2-1; possibly TRBD2 for D (7 bases). The germline gives CDR1 DFQATT, CDR2 SNEGSKA (reference sequence). The CDR3 is made up of 18 amino acids. The V gene lost 6 bases and the J gene lost 0 bases, with 24 bases spanning the gap. CDR3 loop: CSAHRGGGALSSYNEQFF. Here the CDR3 DNA reads TGCAGTGCCCACCGTGGCGGGGGCGCCCTTAGCTCCTACAATGAGCAGTTCTTC.

This clonotype has more than one count but fewer than ten. This sequence joins TRBV28 and TRBJ2-5, with TRBD2 matching over 10 bases. The J call is doubtful: the DNA matches TRBJ2-7 better. CDR3 length equals 14 residues. Germline lookup yields CDR1 MDHEN and CDR2 SYDVKM. CDR3 nucleotide sequence: TGTGCCAGCATGCGACTAGCGGGTTTGCACGAGCAGTACTTC. It specifies CASMRLAGLHEQYF.

The genes are TRBV20-1 and TRBJ2-7; 10 bases agree with TRBD2. CDR3 length equals 15 residues. After removal of 3 bases from V and 1 base from J, the junction contained 6 bases not matched to a gene. Germline V gene lookup returns CDR1 DFQATT and CDR2 SNEGSKA (reference sequence). The CDR3 reads CSASELAGQSYEQYF. CDR3 DNA sequence: TGCAGTGCTAGCGAACTAGCGGGGCAATCCTACGAGCAGTACTTC.

The chain is built from TRBV20-1 and TRBJ2-5; 15 nucleotides align to TRBD2. The germline V gene encodes CDR1 DFQATT and CDR2 SNEGSKA (reference sequence). This CDR3 is built from 16 residues. V dropped 6 bases and J dropped 4; count of bases not matched to a gene: 9. CDR3 nucleotides: TGCAGTGCCCTTAGGACTAGCGGGGGGGCCAGAGAGACCCAGTACTTC. This codes for CSALRTSGGARETQYF.

A few counts support this clonotype. Given a much more abundant clone one base away, this may be a read error. The chain uses TRBV9 and TRBJ2-1; maybe TRBD1 (5 bases). The CDR3 runs 13 residues. Trimming pared 3 bases from V and 8 bases from J, leaving 12 bases between. Germline V gives CDR1 SGDLS, CDR2 YYNGEE. The CDR3 region is CASSGVGVDEQFF. The CDR3, as DNA: TGTGCCAGCAGCGGAGTAGGGGTGGATGAGCAGTTCTTC. The whole variable domain, remainder taken from reference TRBV9 and TRBJ2-1, is DSGVTQTPKHLITATGQRVTLRCSPRSGDLSVYWYQQSLDQGLQFLIQYYNGEERAKGNILERFSAQQFPDLHSELNLSSLELGDSALYFCASSGVGVDEQFFGPGTRLTVL.

This chain joins TRBV20-1 and TRBJ1-1, with 12 bases identical to TRBD1. V lost 1 base to trimming and J lost 5 bases; unmatched junction nucleotides: 5. The germline V gene has CDR1 DFQATT and CDR2 SNEGSKA (reference sequence). The CDR3 runs 15 residues. CDR3 DNA sequence: TGCAGTGCTAGAGGGGACAGGGGGCGCGGGACTGAAGCTTTCTTT. Its protein is CSARGDRGRGTEAFF.

This clonotype was seen a handful of times. V and J are TRBV5-1 and TRBJ2-1; possible D gene TRBD2, 6 bases. V lost 4 bases and J 1 base, leaving 18 bases between the germline ends. Germline V lookup: CDR1 SGHRS, CDR2 YFSETQ. This CDR3 contains 17 residues. CDR3 coding DNA: TGCGCCAGCAGCCTTCAGCCCGGGACTTCATCCTACAATGAGCAGTTCTTC. It encodes CASSLQPGTSSYNEQFF.

This chain links TRBV11-2 with TRBJ1-3, with no clear D. The germline V and J ends were trimmed by 5 bases and 0 bases, with 11 bases remaining between them. Germline-derived CDR1 and CDR2 are SGHAT and FQNNGV. CDR3 length: 15 residues. The CDR3 DNA reads as TGTGCCAGCAGCACCCAACAGAGCTCTGGAAACACCATATATTTT. It specifies CASSTQQSSGNTIYF.

The chain is built from TRBV7-2 and TRBJ1-1, with D hard to call. Germline CDR1 is SGHTA and CDR2 is FQGNSA. CDR3 length equals 14 residues. Trimming shortened V by 5 bases and J by 8 bases, and 18 bases separated the two germline ends. In nucleotides, the CDR3 is TGTGCCAGCAGCCTAACCCCTACAGAGACCGAAGCTTTCTTT. This translates into CASSLTPTETEAFF.

The CDR3 is CSAVTSGRAGEQFF. The CDR3 region has the DNA TGCAGCGCCGTGACTAGCGGGAGGGCCGGTGAGCAGTTCTTC. The chain combines TRBV29-1 with TRBJ2-1; 14 nucleotides line up with TRBD2. The CDR3 has 14 residues. Trimming at V came to 7 bases and at J to 9 bases, leaving 8 bases not matched to a gene. Germline V gene data show CDR1 as SQVTM and CDR2 as ANQGSEA.

This clonotype appeared many times. The rearrangement joins TRBV6-5 to TRBJ1-2, with D tentatively TRBD1 (5 bases). Deletions cut 0 bases from V and 7 bases from J, with 12 bases between. Germline loops: CDR1 MNHEY, CDR2 SVGAGI. CDR3 length: 14 residues. The CDR3 loop reads CASSYSAREVGYTF. Written as DNA, the CDR3 is TGTGCCAGCAGTTACTCCGCCAGGGAAGTTGGCTACACCTTC.